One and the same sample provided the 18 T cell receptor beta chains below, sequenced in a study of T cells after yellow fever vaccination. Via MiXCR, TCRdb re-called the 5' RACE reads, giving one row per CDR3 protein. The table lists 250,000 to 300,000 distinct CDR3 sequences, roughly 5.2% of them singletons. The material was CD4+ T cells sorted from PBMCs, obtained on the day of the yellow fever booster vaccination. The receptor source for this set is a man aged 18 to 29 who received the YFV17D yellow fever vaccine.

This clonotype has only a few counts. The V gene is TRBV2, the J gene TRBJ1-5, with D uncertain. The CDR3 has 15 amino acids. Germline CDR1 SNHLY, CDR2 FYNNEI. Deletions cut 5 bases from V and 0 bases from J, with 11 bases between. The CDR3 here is CASSIRRDSNQPQHF. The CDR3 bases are TGTGCCAGCAGTATACGACGGGATAGCAATCAGCCCCAGCATTTT. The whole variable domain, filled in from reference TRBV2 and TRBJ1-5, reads EPEVTQTPSHQVTQMGQEVILRCVPISNHLYFYWYRQILGQKVEFLVSFYNNEISEKSEIFDDQFSVERPDGSNFTLKIRSTKLEDSAMYFCASSIRRDSNQPQHFGDGTRLSIL.

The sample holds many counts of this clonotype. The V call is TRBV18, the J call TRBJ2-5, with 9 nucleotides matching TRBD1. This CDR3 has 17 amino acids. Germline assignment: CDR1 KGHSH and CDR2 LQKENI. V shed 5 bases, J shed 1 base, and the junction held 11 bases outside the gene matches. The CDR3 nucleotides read TGTGCCAGCTCAACTGGCGGGACAGGGAGGTCCCAAGAGACCCAGTACTTC. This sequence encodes CASSTGGTGRSQETQYF.

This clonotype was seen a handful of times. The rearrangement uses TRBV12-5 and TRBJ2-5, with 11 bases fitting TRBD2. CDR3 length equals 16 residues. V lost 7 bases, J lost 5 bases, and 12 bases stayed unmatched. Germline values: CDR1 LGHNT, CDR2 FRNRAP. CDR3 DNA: TGTGCTAGTGCCCTCCTAGCGGGGGGCCTCCGGGAGACCCAGTACTTC. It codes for CASALLAGGLRETQYF.

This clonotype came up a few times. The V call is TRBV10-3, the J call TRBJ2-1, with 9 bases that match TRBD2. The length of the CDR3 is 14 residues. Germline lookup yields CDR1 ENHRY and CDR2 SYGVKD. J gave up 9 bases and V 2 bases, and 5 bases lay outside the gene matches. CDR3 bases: TGTGCCATCAGTGAGCCCTATAGCGGGAGTGAGCAGTTCTTC. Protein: CAISEPYSGSEQFF.

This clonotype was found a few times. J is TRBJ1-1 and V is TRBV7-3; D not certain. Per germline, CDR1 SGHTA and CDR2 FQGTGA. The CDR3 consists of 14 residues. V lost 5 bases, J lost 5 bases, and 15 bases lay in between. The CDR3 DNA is TGTGCCAGCAGCCCCCGACAACGTATTACTGAAGCTTTCTTT. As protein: CASSPRQRITEAFF.

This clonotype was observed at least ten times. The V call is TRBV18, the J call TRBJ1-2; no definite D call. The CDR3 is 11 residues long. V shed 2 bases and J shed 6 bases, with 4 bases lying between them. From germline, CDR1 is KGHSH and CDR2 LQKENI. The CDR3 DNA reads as TGTGCCAGCTCACCAGGGGATGGCTACACCTTC. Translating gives CASSPGDGYTF.

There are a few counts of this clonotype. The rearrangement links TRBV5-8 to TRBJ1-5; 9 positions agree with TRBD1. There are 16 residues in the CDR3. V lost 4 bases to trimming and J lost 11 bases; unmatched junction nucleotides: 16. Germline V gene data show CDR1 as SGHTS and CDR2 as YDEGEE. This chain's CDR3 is CASSMRSQGATKSQHF. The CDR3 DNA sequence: TGTGCCAGCAGCATGAGGTCACAGGGGGCCACTAAGTCCCAGCATTTT.

This CDR3 reads CASSLDGTGDYGYTF. CDR3 DNA sequence: TGCGCCAGCAGCTTGGACGGGACAGGCGACTATGGCTACACCTTC. V gene TRBV5-1 combines with J gene TRBJ1-2; 8 bases line up with TRBD1. CDR1 is SGHRS, CDR2 YFSETQ, per germline. The CDR3 is 15 residues long. Trimming took 0 bases from V and 3 from J; bases not matched to a gene: 4.

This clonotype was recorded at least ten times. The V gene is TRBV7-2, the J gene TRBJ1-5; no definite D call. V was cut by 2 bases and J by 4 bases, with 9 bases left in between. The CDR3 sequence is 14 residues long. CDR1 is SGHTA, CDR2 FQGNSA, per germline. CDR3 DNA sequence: TGTGCCAGCAGCTTAACCGGGGTGAATCAGCCCCAGCATTTT. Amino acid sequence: CASSLTGVNQPQHF.

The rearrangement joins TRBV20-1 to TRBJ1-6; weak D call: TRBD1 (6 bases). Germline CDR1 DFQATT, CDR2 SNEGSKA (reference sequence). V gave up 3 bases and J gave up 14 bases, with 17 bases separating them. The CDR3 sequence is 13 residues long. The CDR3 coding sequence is TGCAGTGCTAGGACAGGTCCCTGGAGAGCCCTCCACTTT. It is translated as CSARTGPWRALHF.

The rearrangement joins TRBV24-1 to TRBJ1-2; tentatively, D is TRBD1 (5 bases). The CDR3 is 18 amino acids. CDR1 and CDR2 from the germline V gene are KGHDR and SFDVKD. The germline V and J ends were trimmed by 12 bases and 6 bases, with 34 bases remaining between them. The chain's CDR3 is CAAVGGELSQTPRDGYTF. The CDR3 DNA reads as TGTGCCGCTGTGGGGGGGGAGCTTTCACAAACCCCAAGGGATGGCTACACCTTC.

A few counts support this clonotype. CDR3 residues: CASSQTDRVDTQYF. The CDR3 DNA reads TGTGCCAGCAGCCAAACGGACAGGGTTGATACGCAGTATTTT. The chain combines TRBV4-2 with TRBJ2-3, with 8 bases aligning to TRBD1. Germline lookup yields CDR1 LGHNA and CDR2 YNFKEQ. Trimming at V came to 2 bases and at J to 6 bases, leaving 4 bases not matched to a gene. The CDR3 is 14 amino acids.

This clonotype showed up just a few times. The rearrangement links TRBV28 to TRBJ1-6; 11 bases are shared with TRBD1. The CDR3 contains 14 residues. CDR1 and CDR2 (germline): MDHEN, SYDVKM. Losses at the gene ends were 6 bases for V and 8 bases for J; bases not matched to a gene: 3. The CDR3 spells CASSTGQGDSPLHF. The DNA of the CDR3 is TGTGCCAGCAGCACGGGACAGGGGGATTCACCCCTCCACTTT.

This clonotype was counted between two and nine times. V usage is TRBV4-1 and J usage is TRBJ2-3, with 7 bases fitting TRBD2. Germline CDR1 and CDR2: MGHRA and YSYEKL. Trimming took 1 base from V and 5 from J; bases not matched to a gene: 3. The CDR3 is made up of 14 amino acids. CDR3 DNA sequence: TGCGCCAGCAGCCAAGCGGGGGGATTAGATACGCAGTATTTT. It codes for CASSQAGGLDTQYF.

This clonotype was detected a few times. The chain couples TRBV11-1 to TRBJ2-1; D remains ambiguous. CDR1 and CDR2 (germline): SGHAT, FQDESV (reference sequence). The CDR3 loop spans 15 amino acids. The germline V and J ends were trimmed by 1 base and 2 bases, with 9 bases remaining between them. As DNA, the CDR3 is TGTGCCAGCAGCTTAGTGGGATTAACCTACAATGAGCAGTTCTTC. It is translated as CASSLVGLTYNEQFF.

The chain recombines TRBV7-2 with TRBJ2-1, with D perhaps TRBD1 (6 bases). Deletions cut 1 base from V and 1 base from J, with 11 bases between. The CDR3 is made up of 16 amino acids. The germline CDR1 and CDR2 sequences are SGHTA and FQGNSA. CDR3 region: CASSLVGAGSYNEQFF. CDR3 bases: TGTGCCAGCAGCTTAGTGGGGGCAGGATCCTACAATGAGCAGTTCTTC.

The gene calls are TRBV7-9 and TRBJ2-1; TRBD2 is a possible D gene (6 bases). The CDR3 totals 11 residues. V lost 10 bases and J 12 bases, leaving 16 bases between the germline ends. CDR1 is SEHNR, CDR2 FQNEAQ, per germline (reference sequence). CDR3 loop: CATSGDFAQFF. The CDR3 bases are TGTGCCACCTCTGGGGACTTTGCGCAGTTCTTC.

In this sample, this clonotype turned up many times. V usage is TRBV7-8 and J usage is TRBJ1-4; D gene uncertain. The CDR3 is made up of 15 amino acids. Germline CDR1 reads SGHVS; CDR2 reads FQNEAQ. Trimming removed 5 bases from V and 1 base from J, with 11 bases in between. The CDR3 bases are TGTGCCAGCAGCCCGTGGACGGGAACTAATGAAAAACTGTTTTTT. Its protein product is CASSPWTGTNEKLFF.